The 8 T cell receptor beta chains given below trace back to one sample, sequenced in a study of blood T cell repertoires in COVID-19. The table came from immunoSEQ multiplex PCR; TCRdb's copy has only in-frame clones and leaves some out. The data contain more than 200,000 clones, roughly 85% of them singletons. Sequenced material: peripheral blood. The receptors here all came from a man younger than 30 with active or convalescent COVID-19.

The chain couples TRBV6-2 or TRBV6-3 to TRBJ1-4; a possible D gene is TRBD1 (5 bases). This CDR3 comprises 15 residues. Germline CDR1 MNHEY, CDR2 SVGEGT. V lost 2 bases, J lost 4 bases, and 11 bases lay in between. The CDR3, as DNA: TGTGCCAGCAGTTACCCGCGGGGCTATAATGAAAAACTGTTTTTT. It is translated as CASSYPRGYNEKLFF.

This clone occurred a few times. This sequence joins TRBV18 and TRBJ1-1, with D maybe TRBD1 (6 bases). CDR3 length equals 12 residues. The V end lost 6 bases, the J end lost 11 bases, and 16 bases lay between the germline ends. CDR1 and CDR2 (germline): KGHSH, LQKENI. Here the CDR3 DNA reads TGTGCCAGCTCTCCCAGGGGATTCGGTGCTTTCTTT. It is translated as CASSPRGFGAFF.

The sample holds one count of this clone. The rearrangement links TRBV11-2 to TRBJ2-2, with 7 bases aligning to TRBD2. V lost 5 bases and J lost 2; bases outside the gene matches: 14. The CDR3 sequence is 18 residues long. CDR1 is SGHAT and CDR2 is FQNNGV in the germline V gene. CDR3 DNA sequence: TGTGCCAGCAGCCCGTCTGAGAACGGGAGGAAAAACACCGGGGAGCTGTTTTTT. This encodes CASSPSENGRKNTGELFF. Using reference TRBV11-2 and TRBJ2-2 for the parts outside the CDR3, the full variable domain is EAGVAQSPRYKIIEKRQSVAFWCNPISGHATLYWYQQILGQGPKLLIQFQNNGVVDDSQLPKDRFSAERLKGVDSTLKIQPAKLEDSAVYLCASSPSENGRKNTGELFFGEGSRLTVL.

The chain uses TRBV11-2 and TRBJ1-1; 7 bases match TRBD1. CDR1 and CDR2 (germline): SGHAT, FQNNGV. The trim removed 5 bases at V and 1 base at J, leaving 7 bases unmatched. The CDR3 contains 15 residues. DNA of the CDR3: TGTGCCAGCAGCACCTCGGGACAGAGGAACACTGAAGCTTTCTTT. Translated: CASSTSGQRNTEAFF.

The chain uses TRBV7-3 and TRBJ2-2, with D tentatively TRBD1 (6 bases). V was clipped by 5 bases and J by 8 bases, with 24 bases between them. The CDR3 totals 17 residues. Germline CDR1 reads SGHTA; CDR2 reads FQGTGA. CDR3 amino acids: CASSKNTGHPNAGELFF. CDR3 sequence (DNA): TGTGCCAGCAGCAAAAATACGGGACATCCAAATGCGGGGGAGCTGTTTTTT.

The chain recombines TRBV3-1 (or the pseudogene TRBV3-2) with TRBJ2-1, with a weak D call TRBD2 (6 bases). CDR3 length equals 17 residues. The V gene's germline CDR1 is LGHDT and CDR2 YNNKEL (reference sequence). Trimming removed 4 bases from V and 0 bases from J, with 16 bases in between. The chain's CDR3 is CASSRTASVSSYNEQFF. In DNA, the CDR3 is TGTGCCAGCAGCCGAACAGCTAGCGTGAGCTCCTACAATGAGCAGTTCTTC.

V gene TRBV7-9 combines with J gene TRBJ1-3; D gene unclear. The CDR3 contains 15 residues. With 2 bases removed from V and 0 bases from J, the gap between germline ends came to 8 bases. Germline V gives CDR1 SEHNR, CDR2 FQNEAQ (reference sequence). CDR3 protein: CASSLTGTSGNTIYF. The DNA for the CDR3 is TGTGCCAGCAGCTTAACGGGTACCTCTGGAAACACCATATATTTT.

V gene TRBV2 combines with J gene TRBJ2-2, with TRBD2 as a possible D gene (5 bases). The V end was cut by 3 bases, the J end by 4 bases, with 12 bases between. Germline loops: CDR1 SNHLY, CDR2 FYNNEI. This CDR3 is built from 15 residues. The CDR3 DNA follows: TGTGCCAGCAGTGATCGCCTAGCAGGCACCGGGGAGCTGTTTTTT. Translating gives CASSDRLAGTGELFF.